This entry concerns a single T cell receptor (beta chain). Its antigen is still unknown. No base quality information exists; no much larger clone differs at one position. The germline V gene supplies CDR1 SNHLY and CDR2 FYNNEI. The CDR3 has 12 amino acids, counting the end cysteine and phenylalanine. Only CDR3 DNA is held: 36 bases, read in frame from base 1. Libraries were prepared through the immunoSEQ multiplex PCR assay. The multiplex PCR relied on a mix of 60 forward primers for TCR Vbeta segments and 13 reverse primers for TCR Jbeta segments. Amplification of the CDR3 region of rearranged TCR beta genes was performed with a multiplex PCR assay on genomic DNA. Amplified TCR beta libraries were sequenced as 87-base-pair reads on the Illumina HiSeq System. The paper's processing steps were these. In a later analysis, some 80 million unique TCR beta chains were counted across the roughly 610 repertoires, and roughly 11 million of these chains were shared by at least two donors. Raw reads were error-corrected and collapsed into unique sequences by a nearest-neighbor algorithm in which closely related sequences were merged to remove PCR and sequencing errors. Alignment of CDR3 sequences to IMGT reference sequences was used to assign V, D and J gene segments. Each retained sequence needed at least a six-nucleotide match to both a V gene segment and a J gene segment. A rearrangement was called productive if the CDR3 had no stop codons and remained in frame with V and J, and every other rearrangement was called non-productive. CDR3 was defined according to IMGT convention as the region running from the second conserved V-encoded cysteine to the conserved J-encoded phenylalanine. In an earlier analysis of more than 550 of the donors, sequences lacking an unambiguous match to a single V gene segment were excluded. An earlier analysis of almost 600 of the donors classified V segments as functional when productive rearrangements were above 56.7% and as segregating when the standard deviation between donors was above 5%. A statistical classification framework was developed to diagnose cytomegalovirus status using the catalog of TCR beta chain sequences. In a later analysis, V and J genes were assigned by comparing TCR nucleotide sequences against IMGT/GENE-DB human TR gene sequences. The TCRdist pipeline was used in a later analysis to assign CDR3 sequences and most-parsimonious VDJ recombination scenarios. In a later analysis, each TCR beta chain was defined by its CDR3 amino acid sequence together with its V-gene family, and reads without a unique V-gene family were excluded. In a later analysis, nearly 600 highly shared, low-generation-probability nucleotide sequences were removed to address suspected cross-contamination and a sequencing artifact. For each public chain, a later analysis derived a clonal expansion index from normalized ranks of inferred template counts within each repertoire. In a later analysis, generation probabilities were computed with a VDJ recombination model fitted to out-of-frame rearrangements, and the resulting probabilities were checked against IGoR. Hypergeometric tests were used in a later analysis to score TCR-TCR, TCR-HLA and TCR-CMV co-occurrence, with a repertoire-size bias correction applied to the TCR pairs. A later analysis estimated false discovery rates by permuting HLA or CMV assignments 20 times. A later analysis grouped co-occurring TCRs with DBSCAN, adding TCRdist sequence similarity when clustering within HLA-allele-positive subsets. For co-occurrence clustering, repertoires with fewer than 30,000 or more than 120,000 public chains were excluded, along with roughly five repertoires with anomalous nucleotide sharing. TCRdb provides this immuneACCESS table in a form limited to in-frame rearrangements. Some clones are lacking; in checked studies, under half of them reflect an unresolved V gene, and why the rest are absent is not known. For V, J and clone size, that table is used; D and trimming come from the DNA. The sample table records about 170,000 clones; roughly 84% of these occur just once. 0.35% to 0.4% of the sample lies in the top ten.

The data were obtained in a study of cytomegalovirus exposure and HLA in healthy donors (dated by TCRdb to between 2016 and 2019). For context, the study as a whole: An earlier analysis of approximately 640 of the donors reported 250 to 350 Gb of sequence data and about 100 million unique TCR beta sequences from roughly 180 million T cells. Around 320 gigabases of sequencing data and approximately 80 million unique TCR sequences were included in an early release covering several hundred HLA-typed donors. Of the roughly 430 genotyped donors, approximately 83% fell in the genetic ancestry cluster associated with self-reported Caucasian donors. The aim of the study was to test whether cataloging public T cell receptors could identify signatures of past pathogen exposure. The study used immunosequencing to profile the T cell repertoires of about 670 subjects and linked those repertoires to cytomegalovirus serostatus. In addition to the first cohort of 650 to 800 subjects, a separate validation cohort of 120 different subjects was used. To predict cytomegalovirus infection status, the study brought together high-throughput TCR immunosequencing, statistical association of individual TCRs with disease status, and machine learning. In a later analysis, previously published TCR beta repertoires from about 670 donors were re-analyzed and high-resolution HLA genotyping was added so that TCR occurrence patterns could be studied. The later analysis used no new phenotypic data to find candidate immune exposures, relying instead on TCR beta sequences and their occurrence across donors. In an earlier analysis of roughly 580 of the donors, high-throughput TCR beta sequencing was used to judge whether each TCR beta V gene segment behaved as functional or pseudogenic. Donor age, sex, ethnicity and CMV serostatus were compiled together with the repertoire data. Genome-wide SNP genotypes for about 65% of the 666 donors were used in a later genetic analysis, which treated that subset as a discovery cohort. Every repertoire in the discovery cohort had been generated on one and the same sequencing platform. HLA typing included class I and class II loci at four-digit resolution. Typing coverage varied by locus: about 629-630 donors for A, B, C, DRB1 and DQB1; around 560 for DQA1; more than 600 for DPA1; some 470 for DPB1. About 5 DR-DQ haplotypes were handled as single units for association and clustering, since linkage in the cohort was strong. Among around 400 genotyped donors of the cohort, an average of roughly 230,000 unique TCR beta nucleotide sequences was sequenced per donor, of which 15% to 20% were non-productive.

The cohort was made up of roughly 670 healthy bone marrow donors. At the time of sampling, all cohort members were nominally healthy, though unrecorded immune exposures were likely present. The donor tested CMV seronegative, placing the donor among the approximately 400 seronegative members of the cohort. Each donor provided a peripheral blood sample, and peripheral blood mononuclear cells were used for TCR beta sequencing. The Qiagen DNeasy Blood Extraction Kit was used to extract genomic DNA from the blood cell samples. Overall study results and their limits: A further reported finding was that TCR beta sequences accurately predicted the HLA-A and HLA-B alleles for most subjects in the first cohort. In both the original and validation cohorts, the classifier was reported to diagnose cytomegalovirus status with high specificity and sensitivity. In a later analysis, TCR association rates were found to vary across HLA loci, with the most associated TCRs seen for DRB1 alleles and the fewest for HLA-C alleles. Correlated functional status among segregating V segments might be attributable to linkage disequilibrium, but an unknown experimental factor could not be ruled out. In a later analysis, 15,000 to 20,000 TCR beta sequences were associated with specific HLA alleles at a false discovery rate of 0.05. The sequencing pipeline was judged likely to have produced a cluster of highly shared sequence variants as a technical artifact. A later analysis found that HLA-associated TCR beta chains were more clonally expanded and had lower generation probabilities than equally common non-associated chains. When HLA alleles, especially DR and DQ, strongly co-occurred, attributing TCR associations to individual alleles was difficult. In a later analysis, several top co-occurrence clusters were reported to appear linked to parvovirus B19, influenza, CMV and Epstein-Barr virus. In vitro tests confirmed that a few of the cytomegalovirus-associated TCR beta chains recognize cytomegalovirus antigens. Immune exposure information for the cohort was limited to CMV serostatus. This cohort had only TCR beta chains sequenced, and the lack of alpha or paired-chain data limited which features could be detected. Compared with the roughly 670-donor mean, donors in an Asian-associated ancestry cluster had fewer N-insertions in productive TCRs, according to a later genetic analysis. The authors suggested that the approach could potentially be extended to other disease states and immunological phenotypes. The earlier analysis of almost 600 of the donors excluded about 16 rarely observed V segments, including chromosome 9 orphons, because counts were too low. Because some donors lacked HLA typing at each locus, the association tests relied only on the typed subset. An earlier analysis of some 560 of the donors showed that most TCR beta V segments appeared in productive rearrangements either about 87% or about 30% of the time, which broadly matched IMGT annotations. Some IMGT-functional V segments, including TRBV6-2 and TRBV6-3, could not be told apart with the 87-base-pair reads, so those segments were excluded. In a later genetic analysis, a missense DCLRE1C variant was associated with V-gene and J-gene trimming of TCR beta chains, and the association was replicated in an independent cohort. Presence/absence analyses assumed roughly uniform sequencing depth across donors, an assumption that may not hold. Across donors, most TCR sequences were observed very rarely, whereas some public TCRs were present in many individuals. The study gave a list of 150 to 200 TCR beta chains associated with cytomegalovirus. A later analysis found that most CMV-associated TCR beta chains appeared HLA-restricted, with HLA associations seemingly driven largely by CMV exposure.

The TCR originated in a boy between 2 and 10 years old in good health and CMV-seronegative. The sample comprised PBMCs. The rearrangement combines TRBV2 with TRBJ2-5; 7 bases in the middle match TRBD2. The DNA end is more similar to TRBJ2-7, so the J call may be wrong. The CDR3 reads as follows: CAIATSSYEQYF. The nucleotide sequence is given as TGTGCCATCGCGACTAGCAGTTACGAGCAGTACTTC.